The entry that follows covers one T cell receptor beta chain sequence. The entry originates in a study of blood T cell repertoires in COVID-19. Study details: Acute and convalescent COVID-19 specimens originated in the United States, Italy and Spain. In each case, the material was cDNA or gDNA derived from T cells, B-cell-depleted T cells, or PBMCs.

Here immunoSEQ multiplex PCR was the method, and the copy in TCRdb shows in-frame clones only, minus some. The sample consists of around 100,000 clones, about 88% of them appearing once. Sequenced sample: peripheral blood. The clonotype originates from a man aged 50-60 years with active or convalescent COVID-19.

The CDR3 sequence: CASRDGGRGNNQPQHF. As DNA, the CDR3 is TGTGCCAGCAGGGATGGGGGGCGGGGGAACAATCAGCCCCAGCATTTT. The rearrangement links TRBV28 to TRBJ1-5, with D possibly matching TRBD1 (6 bases). Germline CDR1 reads MDHEN; CDR2 reads SYDVKM. The CDR3 consists of 16 residues. Trimming pared 6 bases from V and 3 bases from J, leaving 18 bases between.